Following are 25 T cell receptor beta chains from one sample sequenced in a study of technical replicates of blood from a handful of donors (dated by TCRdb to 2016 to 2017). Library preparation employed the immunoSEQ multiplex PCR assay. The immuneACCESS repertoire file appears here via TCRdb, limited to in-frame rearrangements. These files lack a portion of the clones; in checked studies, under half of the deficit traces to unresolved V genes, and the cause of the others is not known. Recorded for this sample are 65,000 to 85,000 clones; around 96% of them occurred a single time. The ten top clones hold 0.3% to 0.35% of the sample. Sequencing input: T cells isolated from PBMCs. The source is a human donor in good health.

CDR3 DNA sequence: TGTGCCAGCAGCTTAGTGGGGACAGGGGGTAATGGCTACACCTTC. Protein product: CASSLVGTGGNGYTF. The chain has TRBV11-2 and TRBJ1-2, with 11 positions matching TRBD1. Germline V gene data show CDR1 as SGHAT and CDR2 as FQNNGV. Losses at the gene ends were 1 base for V and 6 bases for J; bases not matched to a gene: 4. The CDR3 extends over 15 amino acids.

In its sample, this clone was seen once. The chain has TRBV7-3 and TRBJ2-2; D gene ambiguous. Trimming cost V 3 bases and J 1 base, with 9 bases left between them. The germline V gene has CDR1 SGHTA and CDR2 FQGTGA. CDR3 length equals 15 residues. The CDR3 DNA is TGTGCCAGCAGCTTCGAAGCTGTGAACACCGGGGAGCTGTTTTTT. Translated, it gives CASSFEAVNTGELFF.

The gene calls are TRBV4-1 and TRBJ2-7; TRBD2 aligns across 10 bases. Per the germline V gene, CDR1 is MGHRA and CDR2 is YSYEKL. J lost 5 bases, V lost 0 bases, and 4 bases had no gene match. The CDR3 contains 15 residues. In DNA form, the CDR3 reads TGCGCCAGCAGCCAAGAATCCCTAGCGGGAGACGAGCAGTACTTC. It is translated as CASSQESLAGDEQYF.

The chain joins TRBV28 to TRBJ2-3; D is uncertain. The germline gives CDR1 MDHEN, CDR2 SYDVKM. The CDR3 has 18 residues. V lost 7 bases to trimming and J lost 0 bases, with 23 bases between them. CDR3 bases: TGTGCCAGCATATTAGTTGGTGCGGTAATTCCTAGCACAGATACGCAGTATTTT. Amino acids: CASILVGAVIPSTDTQYF. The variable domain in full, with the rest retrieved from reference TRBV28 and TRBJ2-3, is DVKVTQSSRYLVKRTGEKVFLECVQDMDHENMFWYRQDPGLGLRLIYFSYDVKMKEKGDIPEGYSVSREKKERFSLILESASTNQTSMYLCASILVGAVIPSTDTQYFGPGTRLTVL.

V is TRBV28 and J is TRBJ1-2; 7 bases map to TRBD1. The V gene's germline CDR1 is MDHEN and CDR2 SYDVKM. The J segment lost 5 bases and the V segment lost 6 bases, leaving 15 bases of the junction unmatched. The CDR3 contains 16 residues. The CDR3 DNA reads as TGTGCCAGCAGCTCACAGGAGGGGGCCTCGGGATATGGCTACACCTTC. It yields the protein CASSSQEGASGYGYTF.

CDR3 DNA: TGTGCCAGCGATGGACTAGCGGGGCACACAGATACGCAGTATTTT. Its translation is CASDGLAGHTDTQYF. This chain connects TRBV2 to TRBJ2-3, with 12 nucleotides matching TRBD2. J was trimmed by 2 bases and V by 8 bases; bases with no gene match: 5. This CDR3 has 15 residues. Per the germline V gene, CDR1 is SNHLY and CDR2 is FYNNEI.

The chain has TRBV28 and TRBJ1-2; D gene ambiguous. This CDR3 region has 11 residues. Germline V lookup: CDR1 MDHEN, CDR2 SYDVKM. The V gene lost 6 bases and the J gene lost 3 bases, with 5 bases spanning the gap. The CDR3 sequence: CASRGDYGYTF. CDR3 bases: TGTGCCAGCAGGGGAGACTATGGCTACACCTTC.

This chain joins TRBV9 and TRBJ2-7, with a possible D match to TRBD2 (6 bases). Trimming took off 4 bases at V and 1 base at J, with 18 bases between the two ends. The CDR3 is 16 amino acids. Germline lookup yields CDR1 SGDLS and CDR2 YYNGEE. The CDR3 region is CASSPILRGKSYEQYF. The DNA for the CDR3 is TGTGCCAGCAGCCCCATCTTACGGGGGAAATCCTACGAGCAGTACTTC.

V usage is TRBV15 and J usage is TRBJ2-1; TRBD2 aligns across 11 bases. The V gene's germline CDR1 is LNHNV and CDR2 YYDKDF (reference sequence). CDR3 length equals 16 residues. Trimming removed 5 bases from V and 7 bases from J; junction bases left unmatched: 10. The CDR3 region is CATSGILAGAANEQFF. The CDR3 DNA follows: TGTGCCACCAGCGGGATACTAGCGGGAGCTGCAAATGAGCAGTTCTTC.

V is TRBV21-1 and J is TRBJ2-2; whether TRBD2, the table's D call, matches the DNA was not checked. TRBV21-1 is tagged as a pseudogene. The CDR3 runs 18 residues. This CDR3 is CASSNWEERTPNTGELFF. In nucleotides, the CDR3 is TGTGCCAGCAGCAATTGGGAGGAGAGGACACCGAACACCGGGGAGCTGTTTTTT.

CDR3 sequence (DNA): TGTGCCAGCAGCTCCCCGAGATGGACTAGCGGCAACACCGGGGAGCTGTTTTTT. Protein product: CASSSPRWTSGNTGELFF. The chain couples TRBV7-2 to TRBJ2-2, with TRBD2 matching 10 bases. The V and J ends lost 4 bases and 2 bases, in that order; junction bases with no gene match: 10. The CDR3 is made up of 18 amino acids. Germline-derived CDR1 and CDR2 are SGHTA and FQGNSA.

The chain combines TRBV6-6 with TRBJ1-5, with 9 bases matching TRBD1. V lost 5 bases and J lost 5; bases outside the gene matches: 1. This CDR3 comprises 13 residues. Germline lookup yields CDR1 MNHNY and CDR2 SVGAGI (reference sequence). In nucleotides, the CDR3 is TGTGCCAGCAGTCGACAGGGGGATCAGCCCCAGCATTTT. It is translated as CASSRQGDQPQHF.

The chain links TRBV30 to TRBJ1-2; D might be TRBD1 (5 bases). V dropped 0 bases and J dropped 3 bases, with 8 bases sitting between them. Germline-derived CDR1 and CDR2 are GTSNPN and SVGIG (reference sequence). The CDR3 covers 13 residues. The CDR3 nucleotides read TGTGCCTGGAGTGTTGTAGGGGACTATGGCTACACCTTC. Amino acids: CAWSVVGDYGYTF.

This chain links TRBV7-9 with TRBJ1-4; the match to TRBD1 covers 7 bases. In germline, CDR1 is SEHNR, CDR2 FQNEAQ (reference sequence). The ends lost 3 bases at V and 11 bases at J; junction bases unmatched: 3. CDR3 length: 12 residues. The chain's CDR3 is CASSFAGGKLFF. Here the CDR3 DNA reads TGTGCCAGCAGCTTTGCAGGGGGGAAACTGTTTTTT.

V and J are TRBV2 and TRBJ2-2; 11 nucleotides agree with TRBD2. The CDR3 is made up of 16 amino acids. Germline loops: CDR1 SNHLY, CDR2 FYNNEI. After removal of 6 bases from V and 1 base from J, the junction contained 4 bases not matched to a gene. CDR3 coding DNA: TGTGCCAGCAGGAGAGGGACTAGCGGGAACACCGGGGAGCTGTTTTTT. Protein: CASRRGTSGNTGELFF.

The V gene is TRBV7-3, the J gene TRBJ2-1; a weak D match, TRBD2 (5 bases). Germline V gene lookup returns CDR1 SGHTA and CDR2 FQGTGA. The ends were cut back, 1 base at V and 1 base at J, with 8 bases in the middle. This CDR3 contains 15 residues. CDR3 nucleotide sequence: TGTGCCAGCAGCTTAAGTTCGGGGTCCTACAATGAGCAGTTCTTC. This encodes CASSLSSGSYNEQFF.

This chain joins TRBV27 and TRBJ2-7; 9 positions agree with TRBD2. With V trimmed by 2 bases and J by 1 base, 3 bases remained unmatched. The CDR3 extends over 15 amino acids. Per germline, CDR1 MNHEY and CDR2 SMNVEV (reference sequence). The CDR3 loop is CASSLLAGSSYEQYF. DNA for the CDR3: TGTGCCAGCAGTTTACTAGCGGGAAGTTCCTACGAGCAGTACTTC.

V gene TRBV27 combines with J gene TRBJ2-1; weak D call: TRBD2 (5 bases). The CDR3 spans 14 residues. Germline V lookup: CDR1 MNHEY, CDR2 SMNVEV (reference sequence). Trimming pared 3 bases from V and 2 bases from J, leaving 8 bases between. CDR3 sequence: CASSFVSAYNEQFF. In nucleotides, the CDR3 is TGTGCCAGCAGTTTCGTTAGCGCCTACAATGAGCAGTTCTTC.

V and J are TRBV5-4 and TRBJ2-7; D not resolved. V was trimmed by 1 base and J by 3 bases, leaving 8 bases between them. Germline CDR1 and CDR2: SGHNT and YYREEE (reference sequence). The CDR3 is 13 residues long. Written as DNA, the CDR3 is TGTGCCAGCAGCTTGTATGCCGGCTACGAGCAGTACTTC. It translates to CASSLYAGYEQYF.

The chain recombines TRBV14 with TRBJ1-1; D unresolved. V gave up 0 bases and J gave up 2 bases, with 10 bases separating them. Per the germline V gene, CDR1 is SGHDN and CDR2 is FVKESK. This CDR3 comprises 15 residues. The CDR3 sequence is CASSQDAGYNTEAFF. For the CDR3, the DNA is TGTGCCAGCAGCCAAGATGCGGGGTATAACACTGAAGCTTTCTTT.

In DNA form, the CDR3 reads TGTGCCAGTAGTATGGGTAGCAGACTCCAAGAGACCCAGTACTTC. Amino acid sequence: CASSMGSRLQETQYF. The V and J genes are TRBV19 and TRBJ2-5; D gene unclear. The CDR3 has 15 residues. V was shortened by 3 bases and J by 1 base, with 12 bases between the two germline ends. The germline gives CDR1 LNHDA, CDR2 SQIVND (reference sequence).

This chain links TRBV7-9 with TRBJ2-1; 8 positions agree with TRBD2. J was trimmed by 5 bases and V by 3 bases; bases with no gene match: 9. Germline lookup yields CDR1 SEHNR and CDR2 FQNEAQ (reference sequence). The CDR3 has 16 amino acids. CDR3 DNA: TGTGCCAGCAGCTTTTCAAGCGGGAGTGGCGACAATGAGCAGTTCTTC. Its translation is CASSFSSGSGDNEQFF.

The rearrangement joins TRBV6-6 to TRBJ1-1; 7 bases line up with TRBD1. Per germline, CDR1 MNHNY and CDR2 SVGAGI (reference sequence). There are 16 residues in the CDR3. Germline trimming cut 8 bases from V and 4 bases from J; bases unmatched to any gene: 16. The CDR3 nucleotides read TGTGCCAGCCCGGCCGGGGACAGTCCGTGGAGCACTGAAGCTTTCTTT. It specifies CASPAGDSPWSTEAFF.

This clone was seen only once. CDR3 protein: CASSFQLNTEAFF. Written as DNA, the CDR3 is TGTGCCAGCAGTTTTCAGTTGAACACTGAAGCTTTCTTT. The V and J genes are TRBV28 and TRBJ1-1; D is uncertain. The V end was cut by 3 bases, the J end by 0 bases, with 5 bases between. The CDR3 is 13 amino acids. Germline V gene lookup returns CDR1 MDHEN and CDR2 SYDVKM. Complete variable domain (other parts from reference TRBV28 and TRBJ1-1): DVKVTQSSRYLVKRTGEKVFLECVQDMDHENMFWYRQDPGLGLRLIYFSYDVKMKEKGDIPEGYSVSREKKERFSLILESASTNQTSMYLCASSFQLNTEAFFGQGTRLTVV.

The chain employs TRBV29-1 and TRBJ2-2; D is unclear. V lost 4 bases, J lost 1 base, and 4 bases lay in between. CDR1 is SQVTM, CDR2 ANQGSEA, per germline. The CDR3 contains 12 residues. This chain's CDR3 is CSVVRNTGELFF. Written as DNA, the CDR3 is TGCAGCGTTGTTCGGAACACCGGGGAGCTGTTTTTT.